The T cell receptor (beta chain) under discussion was sequenced for a study of PD-1 blockade in classical Hodgkin lymphoma (dated by TCRdb to about 2020). Turning to the overall study: Nivolumab dosing was 3 mg/kg intravenously every 2 weeks, continuing until either disease progression or unacceptable toxicity. A peripheral blood immune signature of response to PD-1 blockade in classical Hodgkin lymphoma was defined using TCR beta sequencing and CyTOF.

The full study reports these points: A significant rise by C4D1 was seen in CD4+ but not CD8+ TCR diversity (p=0.0027 vs p=0.16), with the rise being most apparent in complete responders (p=0.02). Trial patients achieving complete response had baseline diversity similar to newly diagnosed patients, whereas partial responders and progressors had significantly lower diversity. Baseline TCR diversity was reported to be lower in newly diagnosed patients than in healthy donors, and even lower in relapsed/refractory patients. Lower diversity was seen in patients whose nivolumab began less than 1 year after ASCT, and these patients were left out of later analyses so that immune reconstitution would not confound the results. The study was restricted to a single clinical trial cohort, and the causes of repertoire differences, possibly disease activity or prior therapy, were left undefined.

The CDR3, from cysteine to phenylalanine, totals 13 residues. Only CDR3 DNA remains: 39 bases, in frame from the first base. V is reduced by 3 bases and J by 10 bases, leaving a spacing of 13 bases between them. Sequences LNHDA (CDR1) and SQIVND (CDR2) are obtained from the germline V gene (reference sequence). The Qiagen DNeasy kit was used to extract genomic DNA from unsorted PBMCs and from the negatively selected CD4+ and CD8+ fractions. TCR beta CDR3 regions were subjected to amplification by immunoSEQ multiplex PCR with primers that anneal to V and J segments. A synthetic immune receptor repertoire was used to minimize amplification bias, and any residual bias was removed computationally once sequencing was done. The source study handled its data this way. Repertoire diversity was quantified as the Shannon entropy index using custom Python scripts. Unsorted, CD4+ and CD8+ repertoires were analyzed separately, except for combined analyses in which CD4+ and CD8+ sequences were merged in silico. Clonal expansion was defined as at least a 2-fold frequency increase after treatment relative to C1D1, with a pseudocount of 0.5 for undetected baseline clones. Clones with 0 or 1 copy at C1D1 were classified as singleton clones, and clones with 2 or more copies were classified as non-singleton clones. By matching protein sequences in sorted samples from the same patient, clones expanded in unsorted samples were annotated as CD4+, CD8+ or unknown. Wilcoxon tests were applied to paired samples to test diversity changes from C1D1 to C4D1. The table was pulled from immuneACCESS by TCRdb, which kept in-frame rearrangements only. Such tables lose some clones; where checked, under half of the loss comes from unresolved V genes, and the rest has no known cause. The V and J calls and clone size were taken over from that table, and D and trimming were inferred from the DNA. The sample records tens of thousands of clones, roughly 90% of which are singletons. The ten largest clonotypes hold around 8.9% of the sample.

To note about this clone: Its antigen specificity is not known. Per-base qualities were not stored, and no clone one base away is much larger.

The sample's time point label is to be understood as: cycle 1 day 1 (C1D1), immediately before nivolumab initiation. Relapse after autologous stem cell transplantation had occurred in all trial patients, and cohorts A, B and C were distinguished by prior brentuximab vedotin exposure. The trial cohort comprised 56 patients with relapsed/refractory classical Hodgkin lymphoma whose best overall responses were complete response, partial response or progressive disease. Single-agent nivolumab was administered to trial patients in the multi-cohort phase II CheckMate 205 trial. Best overall response was determined by an independent review committee according to the 2007 International Working Group response criteria. Trial PBMCs were obtained immediately prior to nivolumab initiation (C1D1) and on therapy at cycle 2 day 1 and cycle 4 day 1. Peripheral blood was collected in 8 mL Vacutainer Cell Preparation Tubes, from which PBMCs were isolated by centrifugation and then cryopreserved.

This receptor was obtained from a human donor with classical Hodgkin lymphoma. The specimen comprised peripheral blood mononuclear cells (PBMCs), sampled at baseline. Recombination connected TRBV19 to TRBJ2-4; the D gene is unclear. The bases are TGTGCCAGTAGTATGAACGGACCCCCGATTCAGTACTTC. This is translated as CASSMNGPPIQYF.